These T cell receptor beta chains were read from a single sample in a study of post-analysis software for immune sequencing data. TCRdb redid the calling of the PCR reads with MiXCR, one entry per CDR3 protein. The data show some 260,000 distinct CDR3 sequences, with approximately 34% seen just once and 4.5% to 5.5% held by the top ten. Sequenced material: blood. These receptors were collected from a girl aged 5-17 years with multiple sclerosis. CDR3s include the opening cysteine and the closing phenylalanine or tryptophan. Fields, in order: J gene, V gene, CDR3 protein.

j_gene: TRBJ2-3; v_gene: TRBV6-2/TRBV6-3; CDR3aa: CASSYSPTDTQYF
j_gene: TRBJ2-5; v_gene: TRBV13; CDR3aa: CASRGGMETQYF
j_gene: TRBJ2-1; v_gene: TRBV5-1; CDR3aa: CASSGGLAYNEQFF
j_gene: TRBJ1-1; v_gene: TRBV5-6; CDR3aa: CASSSRDRFDTEAFF
j_gene: TRBJ2-2; v_gene: TRBV20-1; CDR3aa: CSARDRHRNTGELFF
j_gene: TRBJ2-3; v_gene: TRBV5-6; CDR3aa: CASSLGSGVSTDTQYF
j_gene: TRBJ2-1; v_gene: TRBV25-1; CDR3aa: CASSATGAVYNEQFF
j_gene: TRBJ2-1; v_gene: TRBV4-1; CDR3aa: CASSLAGVRNEQFF
j_gene: TRBJ1-5; v_gene: TRBV28; CDR3aa: CASTFYSNQPQHF
j_gene: TRBJ1-2; v_gene: TRBV5-1; CDR3aa: CASSLVSESTWESYTF
j_gene: TRBJ1-1; v_gene: TRBV28; CDR3aa: CASSPSMSTEAFF
j_gene: TRBJ2-1; v_gene: TRBV19; CDR3aa: CASSIDGLAGSYNEQFF
j_gene: TRBJ2-3; v_gene: TRBV6-1; CDR3aa: CASSEALEGLQKASTDTQYF
j_gene: TRBJ2-6; v_gene: TRBV7-9; CDR3aa: CASSLSGQTLPGANVLTF
j_gene: TRBJ2-1; v_gene: TRBV6-4; CDR3aa: CASSPTSGANEQFF
j_gene: TRBJ2-4; v_gene: TRBV29-1; CDR3aa: CSATGLAKNIQYF
j_gene: TRBJ2-5; v_gene: TRBV5-1; CDR3aa: CASSFFPRGKGETQYF
j_gene: TRBJ1-2; v_gene: TRBV4-1; CDR3aa: CASSHALDNYGYTF
j_gene: TRBJ2-3; v_gene: TRBV6-2/TRBV6-3; CDR3aa: CASSLAEVFGATDTQYF
j_gene: TRBJ2-3; v_gene: TRBV12-3/TRBV12-4; CDR3aa: CASTLGAGSKADTQYF
j_gene: TRBJ2-7; v_gene: TRBV5-1; CDR3aa: CASSIGTGLEQYF